This TCR beta chain comes out of a study of T cells in Graves' hyperthyroidism and ophthalmopathy. Subjects aged 18 to 65 presented with newly diagnosed hyperthyroidism of less than 2 months' duration. Amplified TCR beta CDR3 regions derived from RNA transcripts. HTBI primers drove first-round RT-PCR of the TCR CDR3. TCRdb fed the multiplex PCR reads into MiXCR, producing one record per CDR3 protein. The data show 500,000 to 750,000 distinct CDR3 sequences, more than 15% seen once. The CDR3 is 15 amino acids. V was clipped by 4 bases and J by 4 bases; unmatched bases: 5. CDR1 is SGHTA and CDR2 is FQGNSA in the germline V gene. Ten or more counts support this clonotype.

Sequencing was done on a sample of blood. The chain uses TRBV7-2 and TRBJ2-1; 9 bases line up with TRBD1. The source of this sequence is a woman in her twenties or thirties with Graves' hyperthyroidism. CDR3 bases: TGTGCCAGCAGCTCAGGACAGGGGTTTTACAATGAGCAGTTCTTC. It codes for CASSSGQGFYNEQFF.